Described below is a single T cell receptor (beta chain) sequence and its context. Its antigen is not known. During the collection period, no donor immune events like infections were recorded. The sample belongs to a study of identifying expanded T cells in peripheral blood. Whole-study results and caveats: Approximately 1.1 clones differed between technical replicates, versus approximately 17 and 20 over time.

In germline, CDR1 is SGHTA, CDR2 FQGNSA. The germline V and J ends were trimmed by 5 bases and 4 bases, with 12 bases remaining between them. The CDR3 runs to 14 residues. TCRdb's table, derived via immunoSEQ multiplex PCR, lists solely in-frame clones and lacks some. Among some 54,000 clones listed, roughly 82% were seen once. The origin of this receptor is a person aged 18 to 75 in good health. The sample taken for sequencing was blood. The chain is built from TRBV7-2 and TRBJ2-1; perhaps TRBD1 as D (5 bases). CDR3 sequence reads: CASSARTKYNEQFF. As DNA, the CDR3 is TGTGCCAGCAGCGCCCGGACAAAATACAATGAGCAGTTCTTC.